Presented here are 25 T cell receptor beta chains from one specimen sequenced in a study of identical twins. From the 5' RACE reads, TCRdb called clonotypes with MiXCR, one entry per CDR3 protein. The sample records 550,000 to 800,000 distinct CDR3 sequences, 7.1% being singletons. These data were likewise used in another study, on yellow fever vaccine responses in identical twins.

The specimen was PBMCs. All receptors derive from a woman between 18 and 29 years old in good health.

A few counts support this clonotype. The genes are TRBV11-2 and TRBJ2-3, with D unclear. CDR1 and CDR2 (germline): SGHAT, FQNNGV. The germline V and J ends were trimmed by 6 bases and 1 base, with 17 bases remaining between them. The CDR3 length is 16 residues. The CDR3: CASSYLILPGTDTQYF. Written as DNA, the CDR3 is TGTGCCAGCAGTTACCTGATCCTTCCTGGCACAGATACGCAGTATTTT.

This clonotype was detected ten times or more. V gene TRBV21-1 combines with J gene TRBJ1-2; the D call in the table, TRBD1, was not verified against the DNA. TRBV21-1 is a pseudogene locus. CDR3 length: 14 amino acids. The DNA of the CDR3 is TGTGCCAGCAGCAAAATTGGACAACTAAATGGCTACACCTTC. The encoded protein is CASSKIGQLNGYTF.

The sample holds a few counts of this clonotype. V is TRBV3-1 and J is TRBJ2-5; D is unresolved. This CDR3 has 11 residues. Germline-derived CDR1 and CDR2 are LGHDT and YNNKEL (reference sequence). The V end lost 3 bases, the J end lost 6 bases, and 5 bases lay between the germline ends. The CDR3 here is CASSHLQTQYF. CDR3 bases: TGTGCCAGCAGCCATCTTCAGACCCAGTACTTC.

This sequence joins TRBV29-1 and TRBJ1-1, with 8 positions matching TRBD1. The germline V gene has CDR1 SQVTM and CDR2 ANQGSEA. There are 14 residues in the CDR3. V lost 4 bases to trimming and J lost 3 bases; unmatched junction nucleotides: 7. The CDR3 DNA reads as TGCAGCGTTGTCGCAGGGGGCGGGTACACTGAAGCTTTCTTT. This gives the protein CSVVAGGGYTEAFF.

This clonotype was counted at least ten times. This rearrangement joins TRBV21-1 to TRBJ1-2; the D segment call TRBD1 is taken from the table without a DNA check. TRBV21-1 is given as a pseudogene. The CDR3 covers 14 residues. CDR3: CASKPDRAARRYTF. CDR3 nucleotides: TGTGCCAGCAAACCAGACAGGGCGGCTCGTCGCTACACCTTC.

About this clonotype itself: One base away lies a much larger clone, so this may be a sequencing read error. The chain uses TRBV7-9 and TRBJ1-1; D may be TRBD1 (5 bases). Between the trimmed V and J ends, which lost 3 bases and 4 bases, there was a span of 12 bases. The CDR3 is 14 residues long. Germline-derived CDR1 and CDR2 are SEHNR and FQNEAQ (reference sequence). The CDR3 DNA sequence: TGTGCCAGCAGCTTCGTAGGGGTGGGCACTGAAGCTTTCTTT. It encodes CASSFVGVGTEAFF.

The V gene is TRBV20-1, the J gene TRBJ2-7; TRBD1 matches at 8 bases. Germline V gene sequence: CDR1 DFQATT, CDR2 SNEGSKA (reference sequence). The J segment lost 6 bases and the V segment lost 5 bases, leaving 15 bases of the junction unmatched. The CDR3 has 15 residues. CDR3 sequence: CSARIPGTGGAEQYV. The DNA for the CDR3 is TGCAGTGCTCGGATCCCCGGGACAGGTGGCGCCGAGCAGTACGTC.

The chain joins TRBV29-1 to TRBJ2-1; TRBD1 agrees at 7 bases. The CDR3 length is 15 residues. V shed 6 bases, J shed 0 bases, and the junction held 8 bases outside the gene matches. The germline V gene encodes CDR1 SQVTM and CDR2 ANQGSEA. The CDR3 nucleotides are TGCAGCGTGGCCGGGACAGAAAGCTCCTACAATGAGCAGTTCTTC. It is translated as CSVAGTESSYNEQFF.

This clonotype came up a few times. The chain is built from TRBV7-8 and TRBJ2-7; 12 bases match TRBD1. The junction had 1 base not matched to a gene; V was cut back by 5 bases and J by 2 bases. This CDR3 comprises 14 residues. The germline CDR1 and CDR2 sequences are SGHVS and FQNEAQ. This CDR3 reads CASSRDRGPYEQYV. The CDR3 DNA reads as TGTGCCAGCAGCCGGGACAGGGGGCCCTACGAGCAGTACGTC.

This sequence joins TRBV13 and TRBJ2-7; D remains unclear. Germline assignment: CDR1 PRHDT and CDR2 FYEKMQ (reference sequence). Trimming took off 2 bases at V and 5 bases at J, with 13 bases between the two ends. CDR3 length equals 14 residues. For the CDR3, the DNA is TGTGCCAGCAGCTTACTCACCCAGGTCAACGAGCAGTACTTC. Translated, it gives CASSLLTQVNEQYF.

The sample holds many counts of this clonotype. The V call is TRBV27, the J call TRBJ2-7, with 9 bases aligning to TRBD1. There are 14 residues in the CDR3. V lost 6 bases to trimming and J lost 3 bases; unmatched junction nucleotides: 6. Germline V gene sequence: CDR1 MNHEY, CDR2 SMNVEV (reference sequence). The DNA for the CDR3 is TGTGCCAGCAGCCTGGGACAGGGAGACTACGAGCAGTACGTC. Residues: CASSLGQGDYEQYV.

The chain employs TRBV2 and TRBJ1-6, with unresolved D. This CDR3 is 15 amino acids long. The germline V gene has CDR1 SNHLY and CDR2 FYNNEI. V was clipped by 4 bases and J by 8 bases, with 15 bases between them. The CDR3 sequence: CASSASGVTYSPLHF. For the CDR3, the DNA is TGTGCCAGCAGTGCCTCTGGGGTTACTTATTCACCCCTCCACTTT.

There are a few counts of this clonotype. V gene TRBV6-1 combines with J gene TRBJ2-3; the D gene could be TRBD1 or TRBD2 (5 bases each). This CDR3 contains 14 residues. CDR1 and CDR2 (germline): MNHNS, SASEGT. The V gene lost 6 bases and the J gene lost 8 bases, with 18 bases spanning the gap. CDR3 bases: TGTGCCAGCAGCCCAGTAGGGCCGGGGCGTACGCAGTATTTT. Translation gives CASSPVGPGRTQYF.

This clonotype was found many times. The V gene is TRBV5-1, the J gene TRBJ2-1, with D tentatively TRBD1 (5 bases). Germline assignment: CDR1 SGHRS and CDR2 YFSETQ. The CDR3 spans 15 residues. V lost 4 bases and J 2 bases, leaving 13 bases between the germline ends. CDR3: CASSLPAGPYNEQFF. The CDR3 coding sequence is TGCGCCAGCAGCCTCCCGGCAGGGCCCTACAATGAGCAGTTCTTC.

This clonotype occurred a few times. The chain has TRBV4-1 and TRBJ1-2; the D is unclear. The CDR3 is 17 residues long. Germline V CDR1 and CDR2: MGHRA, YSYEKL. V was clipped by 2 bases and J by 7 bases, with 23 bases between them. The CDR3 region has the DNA TGCGCCAGCAGCCAAACCCTAGGTCCGGGGAGGGCGGTTGGCTACACCTTC. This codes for CASSQTLGPGRAVGYTF.

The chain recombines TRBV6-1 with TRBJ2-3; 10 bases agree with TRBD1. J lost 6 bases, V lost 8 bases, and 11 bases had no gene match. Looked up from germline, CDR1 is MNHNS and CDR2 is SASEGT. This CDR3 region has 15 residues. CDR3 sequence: CASCPRDRGVDTQYF. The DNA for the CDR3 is TGTGCCAGCTGCCCCCGGGACAGGGGAGTTGATACGCAGTATTTT.

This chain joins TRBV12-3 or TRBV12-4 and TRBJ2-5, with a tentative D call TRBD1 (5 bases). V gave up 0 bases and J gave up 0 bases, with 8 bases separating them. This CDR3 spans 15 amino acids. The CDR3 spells CASSLASDNQETQYF. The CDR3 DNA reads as TGTGCCAGCAGTTTAGCGTCGGACAACCAAGAGACCCAGTACTTC.

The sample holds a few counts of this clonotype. The CDR3 DNA is TGTGCCAGCAGCCAGAGGGCAGGGGGAATCCCCGACTACGAGCAGTACTTC. Its protein product is CASSQRAGGIPDYEQYF. The chain couples TRBV7-2 to TRBJ2-7; TRBD1 agrees at 7 bases. There are 17 residues in the CDR3. Germline-derived CDR1 and CDR2 are SGHTA and FQGNSA. V lost 5 bases to trimming and J lost 3 bases; unmatched junction nucleotides: 16.

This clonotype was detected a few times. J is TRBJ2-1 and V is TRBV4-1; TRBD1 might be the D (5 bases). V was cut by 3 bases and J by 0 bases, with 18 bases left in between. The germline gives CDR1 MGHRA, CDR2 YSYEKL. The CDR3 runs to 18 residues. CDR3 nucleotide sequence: TGCGCCAGCAGCCACAACCTGAGACAGACACACTCCTACAATGAGCAGTTCTTC. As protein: CASSHNLRQTHSYNEQFF.

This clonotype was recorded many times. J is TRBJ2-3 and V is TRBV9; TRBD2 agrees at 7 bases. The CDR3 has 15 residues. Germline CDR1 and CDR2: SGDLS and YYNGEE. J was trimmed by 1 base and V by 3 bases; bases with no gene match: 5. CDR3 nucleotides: TGTGCCAGCAGCGACGCTAGCGGACGCACAGATACGCAGTATTTT. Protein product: CASSDASGRTDTQYF.

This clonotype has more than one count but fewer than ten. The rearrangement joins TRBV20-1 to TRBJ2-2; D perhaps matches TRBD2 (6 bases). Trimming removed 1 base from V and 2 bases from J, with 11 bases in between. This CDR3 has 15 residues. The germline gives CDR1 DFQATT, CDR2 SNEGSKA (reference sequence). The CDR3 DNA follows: TGCAGTGCTAGAGGGTTGGACTATAACACCGGGGAGCTGTTTTTT. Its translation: CSARGLDYNTGELFF.

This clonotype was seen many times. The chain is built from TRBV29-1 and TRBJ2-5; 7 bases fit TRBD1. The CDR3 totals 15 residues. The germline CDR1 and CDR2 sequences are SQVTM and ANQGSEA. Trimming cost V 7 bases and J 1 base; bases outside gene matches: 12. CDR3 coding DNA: TGCAGCGGAACCACCGGGACAGCCACCCAAGAGACCCAGTACTTC. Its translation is CSGTTGTATQETQYF.

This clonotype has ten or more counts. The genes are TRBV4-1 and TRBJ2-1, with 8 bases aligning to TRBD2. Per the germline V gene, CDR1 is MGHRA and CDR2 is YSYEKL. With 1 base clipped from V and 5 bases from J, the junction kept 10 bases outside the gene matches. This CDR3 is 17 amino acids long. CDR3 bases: TGCGCCAGCAGCCAAGGGAACGGGGGGGCCAAAGACAATGAGCAGTTCTTC. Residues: CASSQGNGGAKDNEQFF.

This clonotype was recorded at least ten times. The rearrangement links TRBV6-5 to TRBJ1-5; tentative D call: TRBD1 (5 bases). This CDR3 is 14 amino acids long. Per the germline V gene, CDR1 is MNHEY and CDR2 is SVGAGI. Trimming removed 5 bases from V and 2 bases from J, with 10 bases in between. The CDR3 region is CASSHRLGNQPQHF. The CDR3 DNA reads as TGTGCCAGCAGTCACAGGTTAGGCAATCAGCCCCAGCATTTT.

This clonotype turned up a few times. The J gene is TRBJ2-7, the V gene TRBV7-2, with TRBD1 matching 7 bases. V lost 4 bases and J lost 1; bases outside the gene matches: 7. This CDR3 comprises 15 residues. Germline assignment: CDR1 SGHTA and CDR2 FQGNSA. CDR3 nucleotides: TGTGCCAGCAGCTCGGGACAGAGAGCTTCCTACGAGCAGTACGTC. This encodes CASSSGQRASYEQYV.